These 16 T cell receptor beta chains share one sample of origin, sequenced in a study of shared clonotypes between healthy human individuals. Measured with immunoSEQ multiplex PCR; TCRdb has only the in-frame clones, and not every one. Among about 590,000 clones listed, roughly 96% were seen once. CD8 cells classed as naive were CD45RO-negative and positively selected for CCR7, excluding terminally differentiated effector memory CD45RA+ cells. Sequenced input: naive CD8+ T cells sorted from blood. The receptors stem from a woman in her 30s in good health.

V is TRBV6-5 and J is TRBJ1-2, with a weak D call TRBD1 (5 bases). V gave up 3 bases and J gave up 0 bases, with 14 bases separating them. This CDR3 is 16 amino acids long. Per germline, CDR1 MNHEY and CDR2 SVGAGI. CDR3 residues: CASSYLGHDSNYGYTF. As DNA, the CDR3 is TGTGCCAGCAGTTATCTCGGACACGATTCTAACTATGGCTACACCTTC.

The rearrangement joins TRBV7-9 to TRBJ1-1; unclear D gene. V was clipped by 5 bases and J by 1 base, with 14 bases between them. Germline CDR1 is SEHNR and CDR2 is FQNEAQ (reference sequence). The CDR3 runs to 15 residues. CDR3 DNA: TGTGCCAGCAGCCCCCCGGTGGGAAAGAACACTGAAGCTTTCTTT. Translation gives CASSPPVGKNTEAFF.

The gene calls are TRBV5-6 and TRBJ2-7, with D unclear. Germline assignment: CDR1 SGHDT and CDR2 YYEEEE. CDR3 size: 12 residues. With 2 bases removed from V and 5 bases from J, the gap between germline ends came to 8 bases. The CDR3 here is CASSFGSHEQYF. In DNA, the CDR3 is TGTGCCAGCAGCTTCGGTTCCCACGAGCAGTACTTC.

This clone was counted once. This sequence joins TRBV23-1 and TRBJ2-1; 7 nucleotides agree with TRBD1. TRBV23-1 carries the ORF label, with uncertain function. The V and J ends lost 6 bases and 3 bases, in that order; junction bases with no gene match: 8. The CDR3 consists of 15 residues. The CDR3 protein is CASSPWTGHYNEQFF. The CDR3 region has the DNA TGCGCCAGCAGCCCCTGGACAGGACACTACAATGAGCAGTTCTTC.

This clone was counted a few times. This chain joins TRBV28 and TRBJ1-5; D ambiguous. Germline V CDR1 and CDR2: MDHEN, SYDVKM. The CDR3 has 14 amino acids. With 4 bases removed from V and 2 bases from J, the gap between germline ends came to 9 bases. CDR3 amino acids: CASSSPRGNQPQHF. Written as DNA, the CDR3 is TGTGCCAGCAGTTCTCCGAGAGGCAATCAGCCCCAGCATTTT.

This clone appeared a single time. Different DNA sequences within this sample yield the same CDR3. This chain links TRBV9 with TRBJ2-7; TRBD2 agrees at 7 bases. J lost 5 bases, V lost 0 bases, and 5 bases had no gene match. The germline CDR1 and CDR2 sequences are SGDLS and YYNGEE. The CDR3 runs to 14 residues. The CDR3 protein is CASSVGGSTNEQYF. In DNA form, the CDR3 reads TGTGCCAGCAGCGTAGGCGGGAGTACCAACGAGCAGTACTTC.

The chain couples TRBV29-1 to TRBJ2-2; 7 nucleotides align to TRBD2. This CDR3 is 13 amino acids long. The V gene's germline CDR1 is SQVTM and CDR2 ANQGSEA. V was pared by 3 bases and J by 7 bases, with 5 bases of the junction left unmatched. CDR3 in amino acids: CSVDPGGNGELFF. CDR3 nucleotide sequence: TGCAGCGTTGACCCGGGGGGTAACGGGGAGCTGTTTTTT.

This clone was seen a handful of times. The chain recombines TRBV29-1 with TRBJ2-7; D remains ambiguous. CDR1 and CDR2 from the germline V gene are SQVTM and ANQGSEA. CDR3 size: 10 residues. Trimming took 5 bases from V and 4 from J, leaving 6 bases between them. The DNA of the CDR3 is TGCAGCGTTTCGACTTACGAGCAGTACTTC. This codes for CSVSTYEQYF.

This clone was detected only once. The V gene is TRBV7-9, the J gene TRBJ2-5, with TRBD2 matching over 9 bases. V trimming: 5 bases; J trimming: 5 bases; junction bases outside the gene matches: 12. This CDR3 has 16 amino acids. The germline gives CDR1 SEHNR, CDR2 FQNEAQ (reference sequence). CDR3 bases: TGTGCCAGCAGCCCTCTGGGGCGGGAGGGCCGGGAGACCCAGTACTTC. Translation gives CASSPLGREGRETQYF.

The chain employs TRBV7-4 and TRBJ2-7; D uncertain. Trimming cost V 7 bases and J 7 bases, with 14 bases left between them. Germline V gene data show CDR1 as SGHVT and CDR2 as SQSDAQ. The CDR3 length is 12 residues. The CDR3 loop is CASNAGVLEQYF. In DNA, the CDR3 is TGTGCCAGCAACGCTGGGGTTTTGGAGCAGTACTTC. Supplemented by reference TRBV7-4 and TRBJ2-7, the full variable domain reads GAGVSQSPRYKVAKRGRDVALRCDSISGHVTLYWYRQTLGQGSEVLTYSQSDAQRDKSGRPSGRFSAERPERSVSTLKIQRTEQGDSAVYLCASNAGVLEQYFGPGTRLTVT.

This sequence joins TRBV9 and TRBJ2-2; D is possibly TRBD1 (6 bases). V dropped 3 bases and J dropped 1 base, with 22 bases sitting between them. Per germline, CDR1 SGDLS and CDR2 YYNGEE. The length of the CDR3 is 19 residues. The CDR3 sequence: CASSDPGTPHRVNTGELFF. The CDR3 DNA reads as TGTGCCAGCAGCGACCCCGGGACACCTCATAGAGTGAACACCGGGGAGCTGTTTTTT.

The chain carries TRBV6-6 and TRBJ1-5, with 7 bases matching TRBD1. Germline V lookup: CDR1 MNHNY, CDR2 SVGAGI (reference sequence). J gave up 3 bases and V 5 bases, and 10 bases lay outside the gene matches. The CDR3 is 16 residues long. CDR3 sequence reads: CASSQTRTGANQPQHF. The DNA for the CDR3 is TGTGCCAGCAGTCAAACGCGGACAGGAGCCAATCAGCCCCAGCATTTT.

The CDR3 region is CASSQALLATLDEQYF. CDR3 nucleotides: TGTGCCAGCAGCCAAGCCCTTCTAGCGACGTTGGACGAGCAGTACTTC. The gene calls are TRBV4-2 and TRBJ2-7; D might be TRBD2 (6 bases). The V gene lost 1 base and the J gene lost 5 bases, with 18 bases spanning the gap. The CDR3 contains 16 residues. The germline V gene encodes CDR1 LGHNA and CDR2 YNFKEQ.

The V and J genes are TRBV11-2 and TRBJ1-2; no clear D gene. Germline CDR1 is SGHAT and CDR2 is FQNNGV. The CDR3 is 13 residues long. Trimming removed 6 bases from V and 8 bases from J, with 16 bases in between. In DNA form, the CDR3 reads TGTGCCAGCAGTCCCACCTCCGAAGAGGGCTACACCTTC. This codes for CASSPTSEEGYTF.

V gene TRBV11-3 combines with J gene TRBJ2-7; no firm D call. This CDR3 comprises 13 residues. The germline gives CDR1 SGHNT, CDR2 YENEEA. V was clipped by 2 bases and J by 3 bases, with 8 bases between them. The CDR3 DNA is TGTGCCAGCAGCTTATTACCCGGCTACGAGCAGTACTTC. Translated: CASSLLPGYEQYF.

The chain has TRBV2 and TRBJ2-1; TRBD2 aligns across 11 bases. The CDR3 sequence is 16 residues long. Germline CDR1 and CDR2: SNHLY and FYNNEI. V shed 3 bases and J 4 bases; nucleotides not matched to a gene: 5. For the CDR3, the DNA is TGTGCCAGCAGTGACTACCCTAGCGGGAGGTACAATGAGCAGTTCTTC. It yields the protein CASSDYPSGRYNEQFF.